The 32 T cell receptor beta chains given below trace back to one sample, sequenced in a study of regulatory T cells in long-lasting Graves disease. The time point was: persistent/refractory GD, antithyroid drugs over 5 years with positive TRAb. The TCR library used RNA extracted from PBMCs. CDR3 regions were amplified by Arm-PCR using iRepertoire HTBI primers to build TCR beta libraries. MiXCR, run by TCRdb on the multiplex PCR reads, gives a single entry per CDR3 protein. The data contain 400,000 to 450,000 distinct CDR3 sequences, around a quarter of them singletons. This material consisted of peripheral blood mononuclear cells (PBMCs), taken when the disease was refractory, from a patient treated with antithyroid drugs. These receptors were collected from a female donor with Graves disease.

The table lists this clonotype with a count of one. The chain combines TRBV10-2 with TRBJ2-1; D not certain. Germline assignment: CDR1 WSHSY and CDR2 SAAADI. V gave up 3 bases and J gave up 5 bases, with 8 bases separating them. The CDR3 length is 13 residues. CDR3 DNA: TGCGCCAGCAGTGACCCCCACAACAATGAGCAGTTCTTC. Protein: CASSDPHNNEQFF.

J is TRBJ1-6 and V is TRBV7-3, with no clear D. Trimming removed 5 bases at V and 7 bases at J, with 12 bases between. Germline-derived CDR1 and CDR2 are SGHTA and FQGTGA. The CDR3 sequence is 14 residues long. CDR3 loop: CASSPTESNSPLHF. DNA of the CDR3: TGTGCCAGCAGCCCAACAGAATCCAATTCACCCCTCCACTTT.

In its sample, this clonotype was seen many times. The rearrangement links TRBV11-2 to TRBJ2-5, with a tentative D call TRBD2 (6 bases). The CDR3 loop spans 16 amino acids. Germline loops: CDR1 SGHAT, CDR2 FQNNGV. V was trimmed by 1 base and J by 7 bases, leaving 19 bases between them. CDR3 residues: CASSLGWDLQGGTQYF. Written as DNA, the CDR3 is TGTGCCAGCAGCTTAGGCTGGGACTTACAAGGTGGGACCCAGTACTTC.

The V and J genes are TRBV7-9 and TRBJ2-7; D is unclear. V dropped 5 bases and J dropped 0 bases, with 14 bases sitting between them. Germline V gives CDR1 SEHNR, CDR2 FQNEAQ (reference sequence). This CDR3 is 15 amino acids long. The CDR3 loop reads CASSIRLGSSYEQYF. CDR3 nucleotides: TGTGCCAGCAGCATCCGACTTGGCTCCTCCTACGAGCAGTACTTC.

In this sample, this clonotype turned up many times. The gene calls are TRBV12-3 or TRBV12-4 and TRBJ1-1; possibly TRBD1 for D (6 bases). The CDR3 is made up of 14 amino acids. V was pared by 6 bases and J by 1 base, with 12 bases between. Here the CDR3 DNA reads TGTGCCAGCAGCCCACGAGGGGGGAACACTGAAGCTTTCTTT. Residues: CASSPRGGNTEAFF.

The table lists this clonotype with many counts. V usage is TRBV6-5 and J usage is TRBJ1-5; a weak D match, TRBD1 (6 bases). Germline CDR1 MNHEY, CDR2 SVGAGI. CDR3 length equals 16 residues. V was pared by 2 bases and J by 3 bases, with 14 bases between. The CDR3: CASSYQGSGNNQPQHF. The CDR3 DNA reads TGTGCCAGCAGTTACCAGGGGTCGGGGAACAATCAGCCCCAGCATTTT.

The table lists this clonotype with many counts. This chain uses TRBV10-3 with TRBJ2-2; the match to TRBD2 covers 8 bases. V lost 8 bases, J lost 6 bases, and 11 bases stayed unmatched. CDR1 is ENHRY and CDR2 is SYGVKD in the germline V gene. The CDR3 spans 15 residues. CDR3 protein: CAIRHRTSLSGELFF. The CDR3 bases are TGTGCCATCCGCCATCGGACTAGCTTGTCCGGGGAGCTGTTTTTT.

Regarding this clonotype: One junction end does not reproduce the germline sequence, and a read error may be involved. The CDR3 protein is CASSQGTGGLTEALF. For the CDR3, the DNA is TGTGCCAGCAGTCAGGGGACAGGGGGCTTAACTGAAGCTCTCTTT. This chain links TRBV6-1 with TRBJ1-1, with TRBD1 matching 12 bases. The CDR3 totals 15 residues. Germline lookup yields CDR1 MNHNS and CDR2 SASEGT.

This clonotype was seen a few times. This chain uses TRBV20-1 with TRBJ2-7; 8 bases are a match to TRBD2. V trimming: 0 bases; J trimming: 3 bases; junction bases outside the gene matches: 7. This CDR3 has 15 residues. Germline lookup yields CDR1 DFQATT and CDR2 SNEGSKA (reference sequence). This CDR3 is CSARDPRLANYEQYF. CDR3 in DNA: TGCAGTGCTAGAGATCCCCGACTAGCGAACTACGAGCAGTACTTC.

The rearrangement links TRBV6-1 to TRBJ2-5; 8 bases match TRBD1. The V segment lost 10 bases and the J segment 3 bases; nucleotides outside the gene matches: 10. This CDR3 has 14 amino acids. The germline V gene has CDR1 MNHNS and CDR2 SASEGT. The CDR3 coding sequence is TGTGCCACCTCGACAGGGGATGAGAAAGAGACCCAGTACTTC. It translates to CATSTGDEKETQYF.

The V and J genes are TRBV29-1 and TRBJ1-1; the D gene is possibly TRBD1 (5 bases). Germline V lookup: CDR1 SQVTM, CDR2 ANQGSEA. V was shortened by 4 bases and J by 3 bases, with 9 bases between the two germline ends. The CDR3 length is 12 residues. The CDR3 loop reads CSVVWGDTEAFF. For the CDR3, the DNA is TGCAGCGTTGTGTGGGGGGACACTGAAGCTTTCTTT.

The chain links TRBV29-1 to TRBJ2-3; the match to TRBD2 covers 12 bases. CDR1 SQVTM and CDR2 ANQGSEA come from the germline V gene. CDR3 length: 21 amino acids. V lost 5 bases, J lost 0 bases, and 21 bases stayed unmatched. CDR3: CSVPSSLLAGGPPSSTDTQYF. In nucleotides, the CDR3 is TGCAGCGTTCCCTCCTCGTTGCTAGCGGGAGGGCCCCCTTCTAGCACAGATACGCAGTATTTT.

This clonotype has at least ten counts. The V gene is TRBV6-1, the J gene TRBJ1-1; D uncertain. The CDR3 sequence is 13 residues long. Trimming took off 6 bases at V and 1 base at J, with 9 bases between the two ends. CDR1 and CDR2 (germline): MNHNS, SASEGT. The CDR3 reads CASRPWGNTEAFF. DNA for the CDR3: TGTGCCAGCAGACCCTGGGGGAACACTGAAGCTTTCTTT.

This clonotype was found a few times. The chain joins TRBV29-1 to TRBJ2-5, with 14 bases aligning to TRBD2. The CDR3 extends over 15 amino acids. Germline V CDR1 and CDR2: SQVTM, ANQGSEA. Trimming removed 4 bases from V and 5 bases from J; junction bases left unmatched: 6. The CDR3 sequence is CSVARLAGGPETQYF. The CDR3 coding sequence is TGCAGCGTTGCTCGACTAGCGGGAGGGCCGGAGACCCAGTACTTC. The variable domain in full, completed from reference TRBV29-1 and TRBJ2-5, reads SAVISQKPSRDICQRGTSLTIQCQVDSQVTMMFWYRQQPGQSLTLIATANQGSEATYESGFVIDKFPISRPNLTFSTLTVSNMSPEDSSIYLCSVARLAGGPETQYFGPGTRLLVL.

This clonotype was observed a few times. The V and J genes are TRBV27 and TRBJ1-1, with D possibly matching TRBD1 (5 bases). The CDR3 extends over 17 amino acids. V dropped 5 bases and J dropped 0 bases, with 19 bases sitting between them. Germline V gene sequence: CDR1 MNHEY, CDR2 SMNVEV (reference sequence). Here the CDR3 reads CASSLYPGFGVNTEAFF. DNA of the CDR3: TGTGCCAGCAGTCTATACCCAGGGTTTGGTGTGAACACTGAAGCTTTCTTT.

This clonotype was counted ten times or more. The V call is TRBV7-9, the J call TRBJ2-2; 9 nucleotides match TRBD1. V dropped 7 bases and J dropped 5; count of bases not matched to a gene: 8. CDR1 and CDR2 from the germline V gene are SEHNR and FQNEAQ (reference sequence). CDR3 length: 15 residues. The CDR3 sequence is CASTRGGQGTGELFF. For the CDR3, the DNA is TGTGCCAGCACTAGAGGGGGACAGGGAACCGGGGAGCTGTTTTTT.

The chain links TRBV18 to TRBJ2-2; the D gene is possibly TRBD1 (6 bases). This CDR3 region has 15 residues. CDR1 is KGHSH and CDR2 is LQKENI in the germline V gene. V lost 0 bases to trimming and J lost 5 bases, with 10 bases between them. This CDR3 is CASSPPGTITGELFF. The DNA of the CDR3 is TGTGCCAGCTCACCACCGGGGACAATTACCGGGGAGCTGTTTTTT.

This clonotype has more than one count but fewer than ten. The chain recombines TRBV20-1 with TRBJ2-7; D not resolved. Germline CDR1 and CDR2: DFQATT and SNEGSKA (reference sequence). The CDR3 totals 12 residues. The V and J ends lost 1 base and 2 bases respectively, with 6 bases between them. The CDR3 region has the DNA TGCAGTGCTAGAGTACAGCCCTACGAGCAGTACTTC. Amino acid sequence: CSARVQPYEQYF.

The chain joins TRBV7-6 to TRBJ2-7; 11 bases fit TRBD2. V shed 0 bases and J 0 bases; nucleotides not matched to a gene: 4. This CDR3 contains 17 residues. Germline V CDR1 and CDR2: SGHVS, FNYEAQ. The CDR3 DNA follows: TGTGCCAGCAGCTTAGCGACGACTAGCGGGATCTCCTACGAGCAGTACTTC. It encodes CASSLATTSGISYEQYF.

The rearrangement links TRBV7-3 to TRBJ2-7; D is perhaps TRBD1 (6 bases). The CDR3 sequence is 16 residues long. V lost 3 bases and J 3 bases, leaving 18 bases between the germline ends. Germline V CDR1 and CDR2: SGHTA, FQGTGA. In DNA form, the CDR3 reads TGTGCCAGCAGCTTGCCAGGGGAGCGATCCAACTACGAGCAGTACTTC. Amino acid sequence: CASSLPGERSNYEQYF.

The sample holds many counts of this clonotype. The chain employs TRBV12-3 or TRBV12-4 and TRBJ2-5, with D unresolved. V was shortened by 1 base and J by 2 bases, with 8 bases between the two germline ends. There are 14 residues in the CDR3. CDR3 loop: CASSLEGRQETQYF. Written as DNA, the CDR3 is TGTGCCAGCAGTTTAGAGGGAAGGCAAGAGACCCAGTACTTC.

This chain joins TRBV19 and TRBJ2-2; TRBD2 might be the D (6 bases). Trimming left V 8 bases short and J 0 bases short, with 10 bases between. This CDR3 is built from 14 residues. Germline CDR1 is LNHDA and CDR2 is SQIVND (reference sequence). The CDR3 nucleotides read TGTGCCAGTCGGGAGACCACGAACACCGGGGAGCTGTTTTTT. Amino acids: CASRETTNTGELFF.

This clonotype was observed at least ten times. V and J are TRBV7-2 and TRBJ2-7; D unclear. V shed 6 bases and J shed 6 bases, with 12 bases lying between them. The CDR3 covers 12 residues. Per the germline V gene, CDR1 is SGHTA and CDR2 is FQGNSA. The CDR3: CASSIPSGEQYF. CDR3 nucleotide sequence: TGTGCCAGCAGTATCCCCTCGGGCGAGCAGTACTTC.

This clonotype was picked up many times. The rearrangement joins TRBV5-1 to TRBJ1-1, with D unclear. Trimming shortened V by 6 bases and J by 1 base, and 10 bases separated the two germline ends. The CDR3 sequence is 13 residues long. CDR1 SGHRS and CDR2 YFSETQ come from the germline V gene. CDR3 coding DNA: TGCGCCAGCAACTCGCTAGCGAACACTGAAGCTTTCTTT. It is translated as CASNSLANTEAFF.

This clonotype was detected once. Here the CDR3 reads CASSVSPIGRSPGDTQYF. The CDR3 region has the DNA TGTGCCAGCAGCGTATCTCCCATTGGGCGGTCACCTGGGGATACGCAGTATTTT. The V call is TRBV9, the J call TRBJ2-3; D is unresolved. Germline lookup yields CDR1 SGDLS and CDR2 YYNGEE. CDR3 length: 18 residues. With 1 base removed from V and 6 bases from J, the gap between germline ends came to 24 bases.

This clonotype was seen a handful of times. The chain has TRBV6-2 or TRBV6-3 and TRBJ1-1; no firm D call. V lost 7 bases and J 11 bases, leaving 20 bases between the germline ends. Germline V gives CDR1 MNHEY, CDR2 SVGEGT. This CDR3 region has 13 residues. CDR3 sequence reads: CASTKTGASGAFF. Here the CDR3 DNA reads TGTGCCAGCACCAAAACGGGAGCGAGTGGGGCTTTCTTT.

This clonotype was seen only a few times. The rearrangement joins TRBV7-6 to TRBJ2-7, with 11 bases fitting TRBD2. In germline, CDR1 is SGHVS, CDR2 FNYEAQ. The CDR3 is made up of 15 amino acids. Unmatched junction bases numbered 8, after V lost 5 bases and J lost 5 bases. CDR3 coding DNA: TGTGCCAGCAGCCCAGAAGGGACTAGCGGTGACGAGCAGTACTTC. It specifies CASSPEGTSGDEQYF.

This clonotype was counted a few times. This rearrangement joins TRBV5-1 to TRBJ2-2, with no clear D. V was clipped by 4 bases and J by 4 bases, with 14 bases between them. Germline values: CDR1 SGHRS, CDR2 YFSETQ. This CDR3 has 15 residues. The CDR3 region is CASSPSERSTGELFF. CDR3 coding DNA: TGCGCCAGCAGCCCCTCGGAGCGTAGCACCGGGGAGCTGTTTTTT.

The V gene is TRBV9, the J gene TRBJ1-2; D uncertain. Germline V lookup: CDR1 SGDLS, CDR2 YYNGEE. With 3 bases removed from V and 4 bases from J, the gap between germline ends came to 4 bases. CDR3 length equals 11 residues. CDR3 loop: CASSGIYGYTF. As DNA, the CDR3 is TGTGCCAGCAGCGGGATCTATGGCTACACCTTC.

The J gene is TRBJ1-5, the V gene TRBV7-8; TRBD1 agrees at 7 bases. CDR1 is SGHVS, CDR2 FQNEAQ, per germline. This CDR3 region has 20 residues. J lost 0 bases, V lost 5 bases, and 19 bases had no gene match. The CDR3 sequence is CASSQRRRGDREHSNQPQHF. For the CDR3, the DNA is TGTGCCAGCAGCCAACGGCGGAGGGGGGACAGAGAACATAGCAATCAGCCCCAGCATTTT. Looking up the rest from reference TRBV7-8 and TRBJ1-5 gives the full variable domain: GAGVSQSPRYKVAKRGQDVALRCDPISGHVSLFWYQQALGQGPEFLTYFQNEAQLDKSGLPSDRFFAERPEGSVSTLKIQRTQQEDSAVYLCASSQRRRGDREHSNQPQHFGDGTRLSIL.

At least ten counts were recorded for this clonotype. The chain has TRBV28 and TRBJ2-6; 7 nucleotides align to TRBD1. Germline-derived CDR1 and CDR2 are MDHEN and SYDVKM. The V segment lost 7 bases and the J segment 2 bases; nucleotides outside the gene matches: 5. The length of the CDR3 is 15 residues. The CDR3 region has the DNA TGTGCCAGCACCATTGACAGGGCTGGGGCCAACGTCCTGACTTTC. The encoded protein is CASTIDRAGANVLTF.

V usage is TRBV12-3 or TRBV12-4 and J usage is TRBJ1-4; 8 nucleotides agree with TRBD1. CDR3 length: 17 residues. V trimming: 5 bases; J trimming: 4 bases; junction bases outside the gene matches: 12. The CDR3 DNA sequence: TGTGCCAGCAGTAGAACGTCAGGGGGCCGGGGTAATGAAAAACTGTTTTTT. Translating it yields CASSRTSGGRGNEKLFF.